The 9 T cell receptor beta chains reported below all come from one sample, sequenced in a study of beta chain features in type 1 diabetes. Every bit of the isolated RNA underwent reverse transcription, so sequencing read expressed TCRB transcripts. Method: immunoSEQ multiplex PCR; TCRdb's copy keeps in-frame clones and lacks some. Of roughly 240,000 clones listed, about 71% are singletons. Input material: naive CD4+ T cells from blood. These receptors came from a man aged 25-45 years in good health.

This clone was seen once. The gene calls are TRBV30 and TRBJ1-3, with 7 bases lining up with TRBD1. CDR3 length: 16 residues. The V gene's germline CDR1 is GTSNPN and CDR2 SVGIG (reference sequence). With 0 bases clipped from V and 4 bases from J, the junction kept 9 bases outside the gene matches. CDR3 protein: CAWSVLGAGGGNTIYF. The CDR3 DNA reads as TGTGCCTGGAGTGTACTTGGGGCAGGGGGAGGAAACACCATATATTTT. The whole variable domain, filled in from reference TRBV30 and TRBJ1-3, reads SQTIHQWPATLVQPVGSPLSLECTVEGTSNPNLYWYRQAAGRGLQLLFYSVGIGQISSEVPQNLSASRPQDRQFILSSKKLLLSDSGFYLCAWSVLGAGGGNTIYFGEGSWLTVV.

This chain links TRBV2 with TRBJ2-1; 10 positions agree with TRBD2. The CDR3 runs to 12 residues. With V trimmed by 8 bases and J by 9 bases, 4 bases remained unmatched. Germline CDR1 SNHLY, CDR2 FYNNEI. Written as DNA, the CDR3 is TGTGCCAGCGGGACTAGCGTGGCTGAGCAGTTCTTC. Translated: CASGTSVAEQFF.

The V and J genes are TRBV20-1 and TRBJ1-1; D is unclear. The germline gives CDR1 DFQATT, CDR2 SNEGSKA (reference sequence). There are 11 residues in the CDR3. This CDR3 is CRAGRNTEAFF. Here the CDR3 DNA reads TGCAGGGCGGGGAGGAACACTGAAGCTTTCTTT.

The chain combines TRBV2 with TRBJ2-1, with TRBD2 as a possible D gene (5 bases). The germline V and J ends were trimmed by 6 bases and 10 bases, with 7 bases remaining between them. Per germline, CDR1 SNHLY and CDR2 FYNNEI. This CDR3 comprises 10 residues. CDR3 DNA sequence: TGTGCCAGCAGCCGGGGAGAGCAGTTCTTC. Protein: CASSRGEQFF.

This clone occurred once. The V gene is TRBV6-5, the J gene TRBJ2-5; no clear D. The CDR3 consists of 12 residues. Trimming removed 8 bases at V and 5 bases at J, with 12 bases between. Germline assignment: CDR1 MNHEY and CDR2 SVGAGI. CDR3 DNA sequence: TGTGCCAGCTCGCAATCCAGGGAGACCCAGTACTTC. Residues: CASSQSRETQYF.

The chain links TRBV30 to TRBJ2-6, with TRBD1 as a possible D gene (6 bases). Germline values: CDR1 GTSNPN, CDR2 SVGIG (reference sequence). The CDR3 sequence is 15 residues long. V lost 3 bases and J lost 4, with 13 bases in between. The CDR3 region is CAWRTDRAGANVLTF. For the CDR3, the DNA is TGTGCCTGGAGGACGGACAGAGCAGGGGCCAACGTCCTGACTTTC.

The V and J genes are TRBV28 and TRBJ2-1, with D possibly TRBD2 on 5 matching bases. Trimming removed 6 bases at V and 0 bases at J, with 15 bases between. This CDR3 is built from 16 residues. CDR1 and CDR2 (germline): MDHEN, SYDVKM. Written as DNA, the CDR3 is TGTGCCAGCAGCCGAGCAGGAGGCAGCTCCTACAATGAGCAGTTCTTC. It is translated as CASSRAGGSSYNEQFF. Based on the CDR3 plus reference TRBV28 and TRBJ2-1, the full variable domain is DVKVTQSSRYLVKRTGEKVFLECVQDMDHENMFWYRQDPGLGLRLIYFSYDVKMKEKGDIPEGYSVSREKKERFSLILESASTNQTSMYLCASSRAGGSSYNEQFFGPGTRLTVL.

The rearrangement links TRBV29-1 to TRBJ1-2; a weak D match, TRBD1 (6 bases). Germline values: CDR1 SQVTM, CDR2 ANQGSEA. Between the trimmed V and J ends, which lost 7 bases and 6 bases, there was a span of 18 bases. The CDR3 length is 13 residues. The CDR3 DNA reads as TGCAGCGCCGGAAGGGCAGGGGTGGATGGCTACACCTTC. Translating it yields CSAGRAGVDGYTF.

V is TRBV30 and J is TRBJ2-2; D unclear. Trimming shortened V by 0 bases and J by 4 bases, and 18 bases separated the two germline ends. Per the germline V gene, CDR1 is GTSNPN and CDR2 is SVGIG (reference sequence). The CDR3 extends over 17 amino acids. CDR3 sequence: CAWSVLSNRRPTGELFF. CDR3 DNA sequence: TGTGCCTGGAGTGTACTTAGTAATCGCAGACCCACCGGGGAGCTGTTTTTT.